What follows describes a single TCR beta chain. Which antigen it targets is not known. No base quality values were provided; no much bigger clone lies one nucleotide off. These data originate in a study of T-cell memory formation after mild COVID-19 (dated by TCRdb to about 2021). Context from the whole study: Most TCR sequence clusters were specific to one of the two donors. Longitudinal TCRalpha and TCRbeta repertoire sequencing tracked T-cell clones expanding and contracting after mild COVID-19 in a couple of donors. The cohort comprised two young, previously healthy adult volunteers, one female and one male. The full study reports these points: The second-wave clones that peaked on day 37 were not confirmed to be SARS-CoV-2 specific. Clones contracting from day 15 to 85 had balanced CD4/CD8 phenotypes, while a second wave expanding from day 15 to 37 was biased towards CD4+. Only two mild cases were covered by the study, and larger cohorts that include severe cases with pre-infection samples were considered necessary. Contracting CD4+ clones appeared mostly in the CM and EM memory subsets, whereas CD8+ clones were enriched in EMRA. Some responding clones were detected in pre-infection memory, suggesting pre-existing cross-reactive memory T cells joined the SARS-CoV-2 response.

PBMCs were isolated by Ficoll-Paque density gradient centrifugation. Cut back by 8 bases and 7 bases, the V and J ends lie 18 bases apart. CDR1 and CDR2 are drawn from the germline V gene: MNHNS, SASEGT. From cysteine to phenylalanine, the CDR3 is 13 amino acids long. Only the CDR3 DNA stays, 39 bases, in frame from base 1. The sequencer listed for this sample is Illumina NovaSeq 6000. Using 5'RACE with constant-segment primers, TCRalpha and TCRbeta cDNA libraries were constructed, with sample barcodes and unique molecular identifiers added in the process. RNA was extracted from every sample with Trizol reagent. The libraries were amplified in two PCR steps, and the second step added a second sample barcode and Illumina TruSeq adapters. Sequencing of the libraries was done on an Illumina NovaSeq, producing 2 x 150 bp paired-end reads. The original methods were these. Reads were demultiplexed and collapsed into UMI-guided consensus sequences with migec v1.2.7. Using mixcr v2.1.11, UMI consensuses were aligned to TRA and TRB V and J templates and then assembled into clonotypes. Expanded or contracted clonotypes were those called significant by both edgeR and NoisET, with noise models trained on biological replicates. edgeR calls used a false discovery rate-adjusted p below 0.01 and a log2 fold-change threshold of 1. As an exploratory analysis of dynamics, PCA with hierarchical clustering was applied to max-normalized trajectories of the 1000 most abundant clonotypes. The CD4 or CD8 phenotype of responding clones was assigned using the separately sequenced CD4+ and CD8+ repertoires. Using fastp at Q25 and MiXCR, TCRdb reprocessed the public reads and kept productive beta chains. CDR3 protein duplicates are merged, each entry listing the most common genes and DNA. In this record, the V and J calls reflect TCRdb's handling and not the investigators' own analysis. The sample table records some 410,000 distinct CDR3 sequences; 20% to 25% of these occur just once. The ten largest account for 10% to 15% of the sample.

This sequence was found in an adult woman who had mild COVID-19 (a few samples of this study predate the infection). The sample titles of this study are shuffled in the database, so cell type and time point are left out; the donor was told from shared clones. The sequenced material came from PBMCs or a T cell subset sorted from them (not recorded which). The sequence is built from TRBV6-1 and TRBJ2-7; a weak D assignment points to TRBD2 (5 bases agree). CDR3 region: CASHALRTGEQYF. Read as DNA, the sequence is TGTGCCAGCCATGCATTGCGGACGGGGGAGCAGTACTTC.